The rows below give T cell receptor beta chains drawn from one sample of a study of early T cells in non-severe SARS-CoV-2 infection. MiXCR, run by TCRdb on the 5' RACE reads, gives a single entry per CDR3 protein. The table lists tens of thousands of distinct CDR3 sequences, more than 9% of them singletons, with 3.5% to 4% in the top ten. Source material: whole blood. The receptors shown here come from an adult who was a healthcare worker with PCR-confirmed SARS-CoV-2 infection or an uninfected control (not recorded which). Both conserved end residues are part of each CDR3. Each record gives: J gene, clone size, D gene, V gene, CDR3 protein, CDR3 DNA. D genes are given only for firm matches. Only some rows state a clone size, as once, few, many or a class for expanded clones.

>TRBJ2-7|many|.|TRBV2
CASSRRQSSYEQYF
TGTGCCAGCAGTCGGCGACAGAGCTCCTACGAGCAGTACTTC
>TRBJ1-1|many|TRBD1|TRBV3-1
CASSREGAATEAFF
TGTGCCAGCAGCCGGGAGGGGGCGGCCACTGAAGCTTTCTTT
>TRBJ2-1|few|.|TRBV11-2
CATRTIRNNEQFF
TGTGCCACCCGGACAATCCGAAACAATGAGCAGTTCTTC
>TRBJ1-1|.|.|TRBV28
CASSYGTVNTEAFF
TGTGCCAGCAGCTACGGGACCGTGAACACTGAAGCTTTCTTT
>TRBJ2-3|few|.|TRBV7-2
CASSLAGTGAVDTQYF
TGTGCCAGCAGCTTAGCAGGAACCGGGGCCGTCGATACGCAGTATTTT
>TRBJ2-2|many|.|TRBV10-1
CASMAGPAGELFF
TGCGCCAGCATGGCGGGCCCCGCCGGGGAGCTGTTTTTT
>TRBJ2-3|few|TRBD2|TRBV19
CASSIDLPSGSFTDTQYF
TGTGCCAGTAGTATAGATCTCCCTAGCGGGAGTTTCACAGATACGCAGTATTTT
>TRBJ2-3|.|TRBD2|TRBV6-5
CASSYTSSGGSPGTGTQYF
TGTGCCAGCAGTTACACCTCTAGCGGGGGCTCTCCAGGGACGGGTACGCAGTATTTT
>TRBJ2-1|.|.|TRBV12-3/TRBV12-4
CASSFHPYNEQFF
TGTGCCAGCAGTTTTCACCCCTACAATGAGCAGTTCTTC
>TRBJ2-1|.|.|TRBV6-5
CASSYSGEQFF
TGTGCCAGCAGTTACTCGGGGGAGCAGTTCTTC
>TRBJ1-2|few|TRBD1|TRBV5-1
CASTPGQGYGYTF
TGCGCCAGCACCCCCGGACAGGGGTATGGCTACACCTTC
>TRBJ1-6|few|TRBD1|TRBV5-4
CASSYRAGTGRNSPLHF
TGTGCCAGCAGCTACCGTGCAGGGACAGGGAGGAATTCACCCCTCCACTTT
>TRBJ1-4|many|TRBD1|TRBV6-2/TRBV6-3
CASRPNSGGIGKLFF
TGTGCCAGCAGACCCAATTCAGGGGGAATTGGAAAACTGTTTTTT
>TRBJ2-7|many|.|TRBV14
CASSHDSRGFYEQYF
TGTGCCAGCAGCCACGACAGCCGTGGATTCTACGAGCAGTACTTC
>TRBJ1-1|many|TRBD1|TRBV7-9
CASSSGQGTEAFF
TGTGCCAGCAGCTCGGGACAGGGCACTGAAGCTTTCTTT
>TRBJ2-5|few|.|TRBV7-2
CASSLNGVQETQYF
TGTGCCAGCAGCTTAAATGGGGTTCAAGAGACCCAGTACTTC
>TRBJ2-7|.|TRBD2|TRBV11-3
CASSRRVGREGRNHEQYF
TGTGCCAGCAGCCGACGCGTGGGGCGGGAGGGCCGGAACCACGAGCAGTACTTC
>TRBJ2-1|many|.|TRBV7-9
CASSSVGIASEQFF
TGTGCCAGCAGCTCCGTCGGGATAGCGAGTGAGCAGTTCTTC
>TRBJ2-5|.|TRBD2|TRBV7-2
CASSLSGAIQETQYF
TGTGCCAGCAGCCTAAGCGGGGCAATCCAAGAGACCCAGTACTTC
>TRBJ2-7|few|TRBD1|TRBV20-1
CSARDQGALKPYEQYF
TGCAGTGCTAGAGACCAGGGGGCTTTGAAGCCCTACGAGCAGTACTTC
>TRBJ2-1|few|TRBD2|TRBV28
CASRTSGREQFF
TGTGCCAGCAGGACTAGCGGGAGGGAGCAGTTCTTC
>TRBJ2-2|.|.|TRBV7-9
CASSLIRNTGELFF
TGTGCCAGCAGCTTGATCCGGAACACCGGGGAGCTGTTTTTT
>TRBJ2-3|.|.|TRBV5-1
CASSWDGDTQYF
TGCGCCAGCAGCTGGGACGGAGATACGCAGTATTTT
>TRBJ2-7|few|.|TRBV6-5
CASSYSGPNNEQYF
TGTGCCAGCAGTTACTCTGGCCCAAACAACGAGCAGTACTTC
>TRBJ1-6|many|.|TRBV9
CASSAPPTKQRNSPLPF
TGTGCCAGCAGCGCTCCCCCGACTAAACAGAGGAATTCACCCCTCCCTTTT
>TRBJ2-4|many|.|TRBV2
CASSEGGEGTLAKNIQYF
TGTGCCAGCAGTGAGGGTGGAGAGGGCACCCTAGCCAAAAACATTCAGTACTTC
>TRBJ2-7|.|TRBD1|TRBV7-3
CASSLGQGAWDEQYF
TGTGCCAGCAGCCTGGGACAGGGGGCTTGGGACGAGCAGTACTTC
>TRBJ1-3|few|.|TRBV30
CAWSIMGDPFHSGNTIYF
TGTGCCTGGAGTATTATGGGAGACCCGTTCCACTCTGGAAACACCATATATTTT
>TRBJ2-7|medium-sized|TRBD1|TRBV3-1
CASSQRGLSSYEQYF
TGTGCCAGCAGCCAAAGGGGGCTCAGCTCCTACGAGCAGTACTTC
>TRBJ2-7|many|TRBD1|TRBV29-1
CSAAGQGDEQYF
TGCAGCGCCGCGGGACAGGGCGACGAGCAGTACTTC
>TRBJ2-5|many|TRBD1|TRBV10-2
CASSESTSQGALETQYF
TGCGCCAGCAGTGAGTCGACCTCCCAGGGGGCCCTGGAGACCCAGTACTTC
>TRBJ2-5|many|.|TRBV11-2
CASSLDLTGTQETQYF
TGTGCCAGCAGCTTAGATCTAACAGGGACCCAAGAGACCCAGTACTTC
>TRBJ2-3|many|.|TRBV12-3/TRBV12-4
CASSLARRNPDTQYF
TGTGCCAGCAGTTTAGCCCGGAGGAACCCAGATACGCAGTATTTT
>TRBJ2-3|many|.|TRBV7-9
CAILNPGRTDTQYF
TGTGCCATCCTAAACCCGGGGAGGACAGATACGCAGTATTTT
>TRBJ2-7|many|.|TRBV19
CASSILAGGAGYEQYF
TGTGCCAGTAGTATCCTGGCCGGGGGCGCTGGCTACGAGCAGTACTTC
>TRBJ2-3|many|TRBD1|TRBV12-3/TRBV12-4
CASTETGGRDTQYF
TGTGCCAGCACCGAGACAGGGGGCAGGGATACGCAGTATTTT
>TRBJ2-5|few|.|TRBV15
CATSRDARGAGETQYF
TGTGCCACCAGCAGAGATGCTCGCGGGGCGGGTGAGACCCAGTACTTC
>TRBJ1-1|.|TRBD1|TRBV29-1
CSDDREEAFF
TGCAGCGACGACAGGGAAGAAGCTTTCTTT
>TRBJ2-7|many|TRBD2|TRBV12-3/TRBV12-4
CASRLAGGSYEQYF
TGTGCCAGCCGCCTAGCGGGAGGATCCTACGAGCAGTACTTC
>TRBJ1-1|many|.|TRBV6-5
CASSLLTENTEAFF
TGTGCCAGCAGTCTACTGACAGAGAACACTGAAGCTTTCTTT
>TRBJ2-1|many|TRBD2|TRBV3-1
CASSQVSGRRNEQFF
TGTGCCAGCAGCCAGGTTAGCGGGAGGAGGAATGAGCAGTTCTTC